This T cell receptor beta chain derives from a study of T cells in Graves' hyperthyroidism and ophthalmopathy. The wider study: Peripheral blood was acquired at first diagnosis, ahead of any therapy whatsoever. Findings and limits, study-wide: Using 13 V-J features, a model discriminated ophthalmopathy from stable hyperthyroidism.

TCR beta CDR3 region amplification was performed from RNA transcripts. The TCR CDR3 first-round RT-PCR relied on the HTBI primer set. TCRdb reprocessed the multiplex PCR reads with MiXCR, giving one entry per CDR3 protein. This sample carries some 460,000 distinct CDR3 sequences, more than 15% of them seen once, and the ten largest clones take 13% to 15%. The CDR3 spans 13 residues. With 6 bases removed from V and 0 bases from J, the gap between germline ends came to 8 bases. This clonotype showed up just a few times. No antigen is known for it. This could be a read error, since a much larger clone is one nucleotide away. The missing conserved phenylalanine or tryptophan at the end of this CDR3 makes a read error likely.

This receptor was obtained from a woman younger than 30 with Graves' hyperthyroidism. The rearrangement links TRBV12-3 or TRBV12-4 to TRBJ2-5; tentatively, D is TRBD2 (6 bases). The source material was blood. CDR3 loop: CASSRDYQETQYL. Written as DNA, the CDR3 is TGTGCCAGCAGCCGGGACTACCAAGAGACCCAGTACCTC.